The next 28 T cell receptor beta chains were all read from a single sample in a study of response to subunit inactivated influenza vaccine. TCRdb recomputed calls from the RT-PCR reads with MiXCR, one row per CDR3 protein. Among 600,000 to 700,000 distinct CDR3 sequences listed, approximately 15% were seen once. The input for sequencing was PBMCs from blood, taken roughly 2 weeks before vaccination. The receptors here all came from a man aged 50-60 years who received an inactivated influenza vaccine.

This clonotype was observed a handful of times. The gene calls are TRBV6-5 and TRBJ2-1; TRBD2 is a possible D gene (6 bases). Germline CDR1 is MNHEY and CDR2 is SVGAGI. Trimming pared 4 bases from V and 8 bases from J, leaving 15 bases between. This CDR3 spans 14 amino acids. The CDR3 loop is CASSLGTVADEQFF. CDR3 coding DNA: TGTGCCAGCAGTTTAGGGACTGTCGCCGATGAGCAGTTCTTC.

This clonotype was detected only a few times. The chain combines TRBV10-2 with TRBJ2-5; 9 nucleotides line up with TRBD2. The germline gives CDR1 WSHSY, CDR2 SAAADI. This CDR3 is 16 amino acids long. Germline trimming cut 7 bases from V and 2 bases from J; bases unmatched to any gene: 11. Written as DNA, the CDR3 is TGCGCCAGCATGTTTCCTAGCGGGGCTCCACAAGAGACCCAGTACTTC. Amino acids: CASMFPSGAPQETQYF.

The J gene is TRBJ1-6, the V gene TRBV20-1, with D unclear. The CDR3 length is 15 residues. Germline lookup yields CDR1 DFQATT and CDR2 SNEGSKA (reference sequence). Trimming removed 0 bases at V and 4 bases at J, with 10 bases between. The CDR3 here is CSARDLGFYNSPLHF. The CDR3 DNA reads as TGCAGTGCTAGAGATCTGGGTTTTTATAATTCACCCCTCCACTTT.

This chain joins TRBV10-2 and TRBJ1-5; D might be TRBD1 (6 bases). This CDR3 spans 14 amino acids. CDR1 is WSHSY, CDR2 SAAADI, per germline. V was cut by 7 bases and J by 0 bases, with 10 bases left in between. The CDR3 DNA is TGCGCCAGCACCGACAGGAATAGCAATCAGCCCCAGCATTTT. It is translated as CASTDRNSNQPQHF.

This clonotype was counted a few times. V usage is TRBV3-1 and J usage is TRBJ2-1; D might be TRBD2 (7 bases). This CDR3 has 11 residues. Germline V gives CDR1 LGHDT, CDR2 YNNKEL (reference sequence). V was trimmed by 8 bases and J by 9 bases, leaving 11 bases between them. CDR3 loop: CASGLGGEQFF. DNA for the CDR3: TGTGCCAGCGGACTAGGGGGTGAGCAGTTCTTC.

The V gene is TRBV27, the J gene TRBJ1-2; 8 bases fit TRBD1. After removal of 5 bases from V and 7 bases from J, the junction contained 15 bases not matched to a gene. Germline loops: CDR1 MNHEY, CDR2 SMNVEV (reference sequence). CDR3 length: 16 amino acids. This chain's CDR3 is CASSPRTGNIMGGYTF. CDR3 nucleotide sequence: TGTGCCAGCAGTCCCAGGACAGGGAACATAATGGGTGGCTACACCTTC.

This clonotype appeared many times. This sequence joins TRBV14 and TRBJ2-5, with 9 bases matching TRBD2. Trimming removed 0 bases from V and 1 base from J; junction bases left unmatched: 9. CDR1 and CDR2 (germline): SGHDN, FVKESK. This CDR3 is built from 18 residues. CDR3 protein: CASSQDYSTSGLQETQYF. The CDR3 nucleotides read TGTGCCAGCAGCCAAGATTACTCGACTAGCGGACTCCAAGAGACCCAGTACTTC.

This chain uses TRBV11-1 with TRBJ2-1; 8 positions agree with TRBD2. CDR1 and CDR2 (germline): SGHAT, FQDESV (reference sequence). The CDR3 runs 15 residues. Trimming took 1 base from V and 7 from J; bases not matched to a gene: 6. CDR3 protein: CASSLEPGGRNEQFF. Written as DNA, the CDR3 is TGTGCCAGCAGCTTAGAACCGGGGGGGCGAAATGAGCAGTTCTTC.

The sample holds a few counts of this clonotype. This chain connects TRBV12-3 or TRBV12-4 to TRBJ1-4; D might be TRBD1 (6 bases). Trimming took 8 bases from V and 7 from J, leaving 20 bases between them. The CDR3 totals 15 residues. The CDR3: CASSRQAGVAEKLFF. The CDR3 region has the DNA TGTGCCAGCTCCCGGCAGGCAGGGGTGGCTGAAAAACTGTTTTTT.

This clonotype showed up just a few times. The V gene is TRBV4-2, the J gene TRBJ2-3, with 9 bases lining up with TRBD2. Trimming at V came to 4 bases and at J to 3 bases, leaving 11 bases not matched to a gene. Germline CDR1 reads LGHNA; CDR2 reads YNFKEQ. This CDR3 has 17 residues. The CDR3 is CASSPGALAGDTDTQYF. The CDR3 coding sequence is TGTGCCAGCAGCCCTGGGGCGTTAGCGGGAGATACAGATACGCAGTATTTT.

This rearrangement joins TRBV6-5 to TRBJ1-3; D possibly corresponds to TRBD1 (5 bases). This CDR3 region has 17 residues. V gave up 2 bases and J gave up 0 bases, with 14 bases separating them. The germline V gene has CDR1 MNHEY and CDR2 SVGAGI. CDR3 in amino acids: CASSYARVGYSGNTIYF. The CDR3 DNA reads TGTGCCAGCAGTTACGCCAGGGTGGGATACTCTGGAAACACCATATATTTT.

The rearrangement links TRBV20-1 to TRBJ1-5; unclear D gene. Germline-derived CDR1 and CDR2 are DFQATT and SNEGSKA (reference sequence). The CDR3 consists of 13 residues. The DNA for the CDR3 is TGCAGCGCACAGAGTACTAGCAATCAGCCCCAGCATTTT. Translating it yields CSAQSTSNQPQHF.

This chain links TRBV20-1 with TRBJ2-7; no clear D. CDR3 size: 13 residues. Germline assignment: CDR1 DFQATT and CDR2 SNEGSKA (reference sequence). V dropped 3 bases and J dropped 0 bases, with 9 bases sitting between them. Written as DNA, the CDR3 is TGCAGTGCTAGGACGGCGTTCTCCTACGAGCAGTACTTC. Translation gives CSARTAFSYEQYF.

This clonotype has more than one count but fewer than ten. The chain recombines TRBV18 with TRBJ2-5, with TRBD1 as a possible D gene (6 bases). CDR3 length: 14 residues. In germline, CDR1 is KGHSH, CDR2 LQKENI. The V end was cut by 1 base, the J end by 5 bases, with 11 bases between. CDR3: CASSPQQGAETQYF. The DNA of the CDR3 is TGTGCCAGCTCACCACAACAGGGAGCTGAGACCCAGTACTTC.

This chain connects TRBV7-9 to TRBJ2-7, with 7 bases that match TRBD1. CDR1 and CDR2 from the germline V gene are SEHNR and FQNEAQ (reference sequence). The CDR3 spans 14 residues. V lost 5 bases to trimming and J lost 3 bases; unmatched junction nucleotides: 7. The CDR3 nucleotides read TGTGCCAGCAGCCCCAACTCAGGGGGCTACGAGCAGTACTTC. Protein sequence: CASSPNSGGYEQYF.

This chain joins TRBV6-4 and TRBJ2-1, with 13 bases matching TRBD2. Per germline, CDR1 MRHNA and CDR2 SNTAGT. The junction had 9 bases not matched to a gene; V was cut back by 6 bases and J by 4 bases. This CDR3 is built from 17 residues. As DNA, the CDR3 is TGTGCCAGCAGCCTCGGACTAGCGGGAGCTGGGTACAATGAGCAGTTCTTC. Its translation: CASSLGLAGAGYNEQFF.

A few counts support this clonotype. V and J are TRBV12-3 or TRBV12-4 and TRBJ2-5, with D maybe TRBD2 (6 bases). Trimming cost V 2 bases and J 7 bases, with 14 bases left between them. This CDR3 is 14 amino acids long. The CDR3 spells CASSLQLVGGTQYF. CDR3 nucleotides: TGTGCCAGCAGTTTACAACTAGTGGGGGGGACCCAGTACTTC.

The chain combines TRBV5-1 with TRBJ2-6; D is perhaps TRBD2 (6 bases). Trimming took 0 bases from V and 9 from J, leaving 13 bases between them. Germline loops: CDR1 SGHRS, CDR2 YFSETQ. The CDR3 is made up of 15 amino acids. The CDR3 here is CASSLAGLEGNVLTF. In DNA form, the CDR3 reads TGCGCCAGCAGCTTGGCTGGTCTGGAGGGCAACGTCCTGACTTTC.

V usage is TRBV12-3 or TRBV12-4 and J usage is TRBJ2-4; D gene unclear. The CDR3 length is 13 residues. V gave up 8 bases and J gave up 5 bases, with 13 bases separating them. CDR3 in amino acids: CASGSTNQNIQYF. The CDR3 DNA is TGTGCCAGCGGCTCAACTAATCAAAACATTCAGTACTTC.

This clonotype was seen at least ten times. The chain uses TRBV4-1 and TRBJ2-7; no clear D. CDR3 length equals 15 residues. Looked up from germline, CDR1 is MGHRA and CDR2 is YSYEKL. Trimming removed 0 bases from V and 3 bases from J, with 12 bases in between. Here the CDR3 reads CASSQDGGGFYEQYF. Written as DNA, the CDR3 is TGCGCCAGCAGCCAAGATGGCGGTGGGTTCTACGAGCAGTACTTC.

The chain uses TRBV20-1 and TRBJ2-1; TRBD2 agrees at 11 bases. The J segment lost 5 bases and the V segment lost 2 bases, leaving 8 bases of the junction unmatched. Germline CDR1 is DFQATT and CDR2 is SNEGSKA (reference sequence). The CDR3 has 16 residues. The chain's CDR3 is CSARLAGGHPNNEQFF. In nucleotides, the CDR3 is TGCAGTGCTAGACTAGCGGGAGGTCACCCCAACAATGAGCAGTTCTTC.

The chain employs TRBV2 and TRBJ2-5; possible D gene TRBD2, 7 bases. With 8 bases removed from V and 5 bases from J, the gap between germline ends came to 15 bases. The CDR3 is 13 residues long. Germline V gene lookup returns CDR1 SNHLY and CDR2 FYNNEI. In DNA form, the CDR3 reads TGTGCCAGCGGCGGGGGTAGGGGGGAGACCCAGTACTTC. This sequence encodes CASGGGRGETQYF.

This clonotype was counted at least ten times. The chain recombines TRBV12-3 or TRBV12-4 with TRBJ2-2, with 7 bases that match TRBD2. The V gene end was trimmed by 6 bases and the J gene end by 4 bases; junction bases not matched to a gene: 5. The CDR3 length is 14 residues. For the CDR3, the DNA is TGTGCCAGCAGGCCGGGGGGTTCCACCGGGGAGCTGTTTTTT. Translating it yields CASRPGGSTGELFF.

This clonotype was detected only a few times. The rearrangement links TRBV20-1 to TRBJ2-2; perhaps D is TRBD1 or TRBD2 (7 bases each). From germline, CDR1 is DFQATT and CDR2 SNEGSKA (reference sequence). The CDR3 has 14 residues. Trimming removed 3 bases from V and 6 bases from J, with 14 bases in between. In nucleotides, the CDR3 is TGCAGTGCTAGGGTCTCAGGGGGGGCCGGGGAGCTGTTTTTT. As protein: CSARVSGGAGELFF.

The gene calls are TRBV12-3 or TRBV12-4 and TRBJ2-4; perhaps TRBD1 as D (5 bases). V shed 1 base and J shed 10 bases, with 14 bases lying between them. This CDR3 is built from 14 residues. CDR3 region: CASSLDQGLPIQYF. In DNA form, the CDR3 reads TGTGCCAGCAGTTTAGATCAGGGATTACCGATTCAGTACTTC.

The rearrangement joins TRBV10-3 to TRBJ2-5; D is undetermined. There are 14 residues in the CDR3. V was trimmed by 0 bases and J by 6 bases, leaving 11 bases between them. Germline CDR1 is ENHRY and CDR2 is SYGVKD. The CDR3 DNA reads TGTGCCATCAGTGAGTCCGAGACGAGTAAGACCCAGTACTTC. Amino acid sequence: CAISESETSKTQYF.

This chain connects TRBV27 to TRBJ1-5; D remains unclear. Germline lookup yields CDR1 MNHEY and CDR2 SMNVEV (reference sequence). CDR3 size: 11 residues. The ends were cut back, 8 bases at V and 4 bases at J, with 6 bases in the middle. CDR3 in amino acids: CASGSNQPQHF. DNA for the CDR3: TGTGCCAGCGGTTCGAATCAGCCCCAGCATTTT.

The rearrangement joins TRBV20-1 to TRBJ2-7; a weak D match, TRBD2 (6 bases). The V gene lost 6 bases and the J gene lost 3 bases, with 15 bases spanning the gap. Germline V lookup: CDR1 DFQATT, CDR2 SNEGSKA (reference sequence). The CDR3 sequence is 13 residues long. Here the CDR3 DNA reads TGCAGTGCGGGACTCCGACCTTACTACGAGCAGTACTTC. As protein: CSAGLRPYYEQYF.